This record looks at one T cell receptor beta chain sequence and its context. The data originate from a study of blood T cell repertoires in COVID-19. Study summary: The study drew acute and convalescent COVID-19 samples from the United States, Italy and Spain. Nucleic acid was either cDNA or gDNA, and it came from T cells, B-cell-depleted T cells, or PBMCs.

As handled by the study authors: Amplification with reference gene primers provided the estimates of nucleated cell counts. This table comes from immunoSEQ multiplex PCR, and its TCRdb copy is limited to in-frame clones, with some not included. That table furnishes V, J and clone size, whereas the DNA furnished D and trimming. In the table there are about 41,000 clones, 70% to 90% of which are singletons. The CDR3 has 16 residues. The germline gives CDR1 KGHSH, CDR2 LQKENI. The junction had 10 bases not matched to a gene; V was cut back by 4 bases and J by 4 bases. The V call is TRBV18, the J call TRBJ1-2; 9 bases fit TRBD1. Sequencing input: peripheral blood. The TCR originated in a man aged 55 to 70 with acute or convalescent COVID-19. CDR3 sequence: CASSLQGGTGFYGYTF. The DNA for the CDR3 is TGTGCCAGCTCACTTCAGGGCGGGACAGGGTTCTATGGCTACACCTTC.